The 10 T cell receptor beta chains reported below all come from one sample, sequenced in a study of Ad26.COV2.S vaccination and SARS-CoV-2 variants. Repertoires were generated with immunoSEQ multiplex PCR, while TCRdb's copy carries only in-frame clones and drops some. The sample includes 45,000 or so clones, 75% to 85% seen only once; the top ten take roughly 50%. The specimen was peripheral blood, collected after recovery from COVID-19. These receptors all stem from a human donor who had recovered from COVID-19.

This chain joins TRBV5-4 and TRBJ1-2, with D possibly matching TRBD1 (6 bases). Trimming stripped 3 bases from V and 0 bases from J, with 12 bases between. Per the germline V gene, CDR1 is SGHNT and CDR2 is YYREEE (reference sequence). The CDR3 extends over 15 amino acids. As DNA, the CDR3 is TGTGCCAGCAGCTCCGGACAGCTGACTAACTATGGCTACACCTTC. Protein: CASSSGQLTNYGYTF.

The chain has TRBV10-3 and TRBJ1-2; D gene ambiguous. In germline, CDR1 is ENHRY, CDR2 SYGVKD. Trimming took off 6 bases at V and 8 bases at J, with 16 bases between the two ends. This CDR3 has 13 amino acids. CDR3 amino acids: CAISLDGASGYTF. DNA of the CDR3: TGTGCCATCAGCCTGGACGGTGCGAGCGGCTACACCTTC.

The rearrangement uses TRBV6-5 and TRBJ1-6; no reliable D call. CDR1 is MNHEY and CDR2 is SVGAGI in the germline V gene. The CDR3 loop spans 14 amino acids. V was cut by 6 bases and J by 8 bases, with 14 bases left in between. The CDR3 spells CASSPLGEHSPLHF. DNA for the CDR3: TGTGCCAGCAGCCCCCTCGGGGAGCATTCACCCCTCCACTTT.

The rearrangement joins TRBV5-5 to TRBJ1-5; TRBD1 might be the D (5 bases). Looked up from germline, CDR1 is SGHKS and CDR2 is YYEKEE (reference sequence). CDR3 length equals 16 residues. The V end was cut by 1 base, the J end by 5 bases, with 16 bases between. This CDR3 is CASSLSLGRVDQPQHF. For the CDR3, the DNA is TGTGCCAGCAGCTTGAGTTTAGGCAGGGTCGATCAGCCCCAGCATTTT.

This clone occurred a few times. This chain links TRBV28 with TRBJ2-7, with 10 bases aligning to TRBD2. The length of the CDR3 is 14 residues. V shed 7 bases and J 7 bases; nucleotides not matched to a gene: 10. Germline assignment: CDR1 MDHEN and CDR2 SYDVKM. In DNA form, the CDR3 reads TGTGCCAGCAATGAAGCGGGAGGGGGGCAAGAGCAGTACTTC. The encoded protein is CASNEAGGGQEQYF.

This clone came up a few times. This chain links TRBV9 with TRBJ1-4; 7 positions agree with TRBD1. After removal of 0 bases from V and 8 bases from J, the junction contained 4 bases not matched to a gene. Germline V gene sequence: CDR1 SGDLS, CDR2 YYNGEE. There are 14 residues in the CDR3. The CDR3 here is CASSVGRGGEKLFF. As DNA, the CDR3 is TGTGCCAGCAGCGTAGGCAGGGGGGGCGAAAAACTGTTTTTT.

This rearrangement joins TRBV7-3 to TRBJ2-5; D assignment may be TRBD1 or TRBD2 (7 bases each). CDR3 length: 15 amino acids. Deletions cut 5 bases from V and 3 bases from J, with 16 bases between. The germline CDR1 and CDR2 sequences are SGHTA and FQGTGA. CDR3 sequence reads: CASSLSGTVEETQYF. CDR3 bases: TGTGCCAGCAGCCTGAGCGGGACAGTGGAAGAGACCCAGTACTTC.

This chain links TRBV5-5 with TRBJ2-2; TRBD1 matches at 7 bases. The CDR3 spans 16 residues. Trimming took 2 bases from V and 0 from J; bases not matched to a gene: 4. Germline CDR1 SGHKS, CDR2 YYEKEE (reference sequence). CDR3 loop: CASSLPGTANTGELFF. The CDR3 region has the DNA TGTGCCAGCAGCTTACCCGGGACAGCGAACACCGGGGAGCTGTTTTTT.

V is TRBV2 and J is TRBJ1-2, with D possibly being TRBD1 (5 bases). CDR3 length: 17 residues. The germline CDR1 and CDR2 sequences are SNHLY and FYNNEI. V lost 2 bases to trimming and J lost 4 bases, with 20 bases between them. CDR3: CASSEPLRQGAGYGYTF. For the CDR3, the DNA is TGTGCCAGCAGTGAACCACTCCGCCAGGGCGCAGGCTATGGCTACACCTTC.

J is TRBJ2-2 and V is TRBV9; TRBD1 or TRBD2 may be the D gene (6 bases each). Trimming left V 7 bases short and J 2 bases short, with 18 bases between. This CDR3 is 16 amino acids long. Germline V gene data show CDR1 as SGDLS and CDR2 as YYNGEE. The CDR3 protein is CASAPRRGANTGELFF. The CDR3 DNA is TGTGCCAGCGCCCCAAGAAGGGGGGCCAACACCGGGGAGCTGTTTTTT.